This TCR beta chain was recovered during a study of identical twins. Regarding the study as a whole: Out-of-frame alpha sequences shared by twins were enriched for low generation probability. Fewer insertions marked abundant cord blood beta clonotypes; young adult naive trended weakly, memory not at all. Zero-insertion analyses could be partly confounded by invariant MAIT and iNKT cells.

This clonotype has a count of ten or more. Antigen unknown. In TCRdb, the 5' RACE reads were re-called with MiXCR into one record per CDR3 protein. Counted here are about 700,000 distinct CDR3 sequences, around 8.6% occurring once; the ten biggest clones make up more than 0.75%. The sample was also reused in another study, on yellow fever vaccine responses in identical twins. That source reports: As reported, the vaccine T cell response of twins seemed partly convergent and partly personalized.

This TCR was sampled from a woman aged 18-29 years in good health. The source material was PBMCs.

CDR3 nucleotides: TGTGCCAGCAGGAAACAGGGTCCGGGGTGGGGGGTAGGTGAGCAGTTCTTC. Amino acids: CASRKQGPGWGVGEQFF. V gene TRBV12-3 or TRBV12-4 combines with J gene TRBJ2-1; the D call may be TRBD1 or TRBD2 (6 bases each). This CDR3 has 17 residues. Trimming shortened V by 6 bases and J by 9 bases, and 27 bases separated the two germline ends.